The sequence of this T cell receptor (beta chain) was determined in a study of tumour-infiltrating T cells in Burkitt lymphoma. About the study: Patients covered every epidemiological subtype of Burkitt lymphoma. Overall and progression-free survival were predicted by productive clonality.

Study results and caveats: Public clonotypes, several, appeared across numerous Burkitt lymphoma patients.

This CDR3 is 16 amino acids long. The V end lost 0 bases, the J end lost 2 bases, and 13 bases lay between the germline ends. Germline CDR1 reads MGHDK; CDR2 reads SYGVNS. Clones were read by immunoSEQ multiplex PCR, and TCRdb kept only the in-frame ones, dropping some. The table has roughly 850 clones, around 20% seen once. As concerns this clone: The antigen is not known.

This chain uses TRBV25-1 with TRBJ1-1; D gene uncertain. The sequenced material came from tumor tissue. The source is a human donor with Burkitt lymphoma. The CDR3 loop reads CASSEYSVGSNTEAFF. CDR3 nucleotides: TGTGCCAGCAGTGAATACTCCGTTGGCAGCAACACTGAAGCTTTCTTT.